This T cell receptor beta chain was sequenced during a study of T cell responses to AZD1222 COVID-19 vaccine. About the study: Second-dose groups at about 4 or about 12 weeks were pooled. Study observations and caveats: Among vaccine-associated CD4 TCRs, coverage spanned spike, with dominance at 160-218 and 743-854. Seropositivity was recorded at baseline in only 6 or 7 AZD1222 recipients.

Turning to this clone: Its antigen is unidentified.

Germline V lookup: CDR1 MDHEN, CDR2 SYDVKM. This CDR3 has 15 residues. The ends were cut back, 4 bases at V and 3 bases at J, with 15 bases in the middle. The protocol was immunoSEQ multiplex PCR, while the TCRdb copy is restricted to in-frame clones and leaves out a portion. The sample holds approximately 110,000 clones, around 86% seen once. This TCR was sampled from an adult in good health. V is TRBV28 and J is TRBJ1-2; possible D gene TRBD1, 6 bases. The sample here was peripheral blood, taken on day 0 of AZD1222 vaccination. CDR3 sequence (DNA): TGTGCCAGCAGTTCCCGGACAGTCTTGGACTATGGCTACACCTTC. As protein: CASSSRTVLDYGYTF.